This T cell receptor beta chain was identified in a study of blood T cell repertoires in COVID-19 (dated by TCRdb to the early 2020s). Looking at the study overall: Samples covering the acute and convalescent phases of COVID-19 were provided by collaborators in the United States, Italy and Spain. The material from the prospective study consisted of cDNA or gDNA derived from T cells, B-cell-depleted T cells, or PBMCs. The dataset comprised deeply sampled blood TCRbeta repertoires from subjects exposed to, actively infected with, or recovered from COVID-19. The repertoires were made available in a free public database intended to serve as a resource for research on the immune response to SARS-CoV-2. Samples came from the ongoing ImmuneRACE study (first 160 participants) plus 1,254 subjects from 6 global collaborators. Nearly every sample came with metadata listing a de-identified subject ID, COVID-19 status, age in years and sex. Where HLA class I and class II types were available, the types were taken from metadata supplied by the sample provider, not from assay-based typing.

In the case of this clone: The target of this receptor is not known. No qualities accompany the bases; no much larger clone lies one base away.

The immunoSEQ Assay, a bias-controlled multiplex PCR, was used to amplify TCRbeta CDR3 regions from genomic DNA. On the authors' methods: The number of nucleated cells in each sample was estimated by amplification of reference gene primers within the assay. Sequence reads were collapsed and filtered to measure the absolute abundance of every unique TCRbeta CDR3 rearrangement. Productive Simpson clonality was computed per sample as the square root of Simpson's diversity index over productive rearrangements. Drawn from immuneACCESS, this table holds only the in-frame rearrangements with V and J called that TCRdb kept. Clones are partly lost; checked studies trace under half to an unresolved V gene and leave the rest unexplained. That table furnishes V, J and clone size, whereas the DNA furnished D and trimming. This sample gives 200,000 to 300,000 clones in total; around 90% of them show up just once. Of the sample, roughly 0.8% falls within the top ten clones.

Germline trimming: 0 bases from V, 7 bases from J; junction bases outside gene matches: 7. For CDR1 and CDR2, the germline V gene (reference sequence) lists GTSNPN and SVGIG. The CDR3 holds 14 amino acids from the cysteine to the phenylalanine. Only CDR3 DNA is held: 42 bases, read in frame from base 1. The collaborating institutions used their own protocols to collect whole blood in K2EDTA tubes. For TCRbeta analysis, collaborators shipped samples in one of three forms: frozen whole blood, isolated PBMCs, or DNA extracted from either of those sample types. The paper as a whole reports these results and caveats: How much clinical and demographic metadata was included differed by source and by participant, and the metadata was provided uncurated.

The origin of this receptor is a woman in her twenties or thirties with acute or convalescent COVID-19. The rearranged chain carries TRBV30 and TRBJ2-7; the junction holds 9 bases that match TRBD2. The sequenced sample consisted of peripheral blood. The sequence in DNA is TGTGCCTGGAGTGTTAATAGCGGGAGTTTTGAGCAGTACTTC. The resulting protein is CAWSVNSGSFEQYF.